Below are 9 T cell receptor beta chains sequenced from a single sample in a study of T cell responses to AZD1222 COVID-19 vaccine. Only in-frame clones appear in the TCRdb table, and some are missing; sequencing was by immunoSEQ multiplex PCR. This sample has tens of thousands of clones, with over 70% found just once. The starting material was peripheral blood, obtained 28 days after the second AZD1222 dose. These receptors all come from an adult who received the AZD1222 COVID-19 vaccine.

In the case of this clone: The CDR3 does not close with the conserved phenylalanine or tryptophan, likely indicating a read error. The DNA is omitted, as the CDR3 cannot be located on it reliably, and the CDR3 follows TCRdb's listing. The chain recombines TRBV2 with TRBJ1-4; the tabulated D call, TRBD1, remains unverified against the DNA. Germline V CDR1 and CDR2: SNHLY, FYNNEI. From its first to its last residue, the CDR3 has 14 amino acids. CDR3 loop: CASSQGTMDSLSPG.

The V and J genes are TRBV18 and TRBJ1-6, with D hard to call. The V end lost 2 bases, the J end lost 5 bases, and 10 bases lay between the germline ends. Germline assignment: CDR1 KGHSH and CDR2 LQKENI. The CDR3 loop spans 15 amino acids. As DNA, the CDR3 is TGTGCCAGCTCACCATTGTCTGCTGATAATTCACCCCTCCACTTT. The encoded protein is CASSPLSADNSPLHF.

This chain links TRBV7-2 with TRBJ2-1; D might be TRBD1 (6 bases). In germline, CDR1 is SGHTA, CDR2 FQGNSA. The V gene lost 3 bases and the J gene lost 1 base, with 10 bases spanning the gap. The length of the CDR3 is 15 residues. Here the CDR3 DNA reads TGTGCCAGCAGCTTTTCAACAGGGTCCTACAATGAGCAGTTCTTC. It yields the protein CASSFSTGSYNEQFF.

The chain has TRBV14 and TRBJ2-5, with D unresolved. This CDR3 has 15 amino acids. Germline V gene sequence: CDR1 SGHDN, CDR2 FVKESK. Trimming removed 0 bases from V and 5 bases from J, with 13 bases in between. The CDR3 DNA reads as TGTGCCAGCAGCCAAGATGTGGGAAGTGACGAGACCCAGTACTTC. Translating gives CASSQDVGSDETQYF.

This clone appeared a single time. The chain joins TRBV7-9 to TRBJ1-2, with D uncertain. Germline V gene lookup returns CDR1 SEHNR and CDR2 FQNEAQ (reference sequence). The CDR3 sequence is 14 residues long. The V and J ends lost 0 bases and 4 bases respectively, with 9 bases between them. DNA for the CDR3: TGTGCCAGCAGCTTAGCCGATAGATCCTATGGCTACACCTTC. It yields the protein CASSLADRSYGYTF.

The chain has TRBV3-1 (or the pseudogene TRBV3-2) and TRBJ2-1; no firm D call. The CDR3 covers 12 residues. V lost 1 base and J lost 10, with 8 bases in between. CDR1 LGHDT and CDR2 YNNKEL come from the germline V gene (reference sequence). The CDR3 DNA is TGTGCCAGCAGCCAAGTTTCTACAGAGCAGTTCTTC. Amino acids: CASSQVSTEQFF.

V usage is TRBV5-5 and J usage is TRBJ2-5; D uncertain. The V and J ends lost 0 bases and 6 bases respectively, with 15 bases between them. This CDR3 comprises 15 residues. Germline loops: CDR1 SGHKS, CDR2 YYEKEE (reference sequence). The CDR3 sequence is CASSLGSRRLQTQYF. The DNA of the CDR3 is TGTGCCAGCAGCTTGGGGAGCAGGCGGCTACAGACCCAGTACTTC.

The V call is TRBV24-1, the J call TRBJ1-2; 8 bases match TRBD1. The CDR3 runs 15 residues. CDR1 KGHDR and CDR2 SFDVKD come from the germline V gene. Trimming at V came to 6 bases and at J to 5 bases, leaving 10 bases not matched to a gene. The CDR3 loop is CATSSQGDSKYGYTF. In nucleotides, the CDR3 is TGTGCCACCAGTTCACAGGGGGACAGTAAATATGGCTACACCTTC.

This chain links TRBV5-1 with TRBJ2-1, with a possible D match to TRBD2 (6 bases). Per the germline V gene, CDR1 is SGHRS and CDR2 is YFSETQ. The V end lost 4 bases, the J end lost 7 bases, and 21 bases lay between the germline ends. This CDR3 is 16 amino acids long. The CDR3 nucleotides are TGCGCCAGCAGCCGACGCGGGACTGAAGTTTGGAATGAGCAGTTCTTC. It specifies CASSRRGTEVWNEQFF.